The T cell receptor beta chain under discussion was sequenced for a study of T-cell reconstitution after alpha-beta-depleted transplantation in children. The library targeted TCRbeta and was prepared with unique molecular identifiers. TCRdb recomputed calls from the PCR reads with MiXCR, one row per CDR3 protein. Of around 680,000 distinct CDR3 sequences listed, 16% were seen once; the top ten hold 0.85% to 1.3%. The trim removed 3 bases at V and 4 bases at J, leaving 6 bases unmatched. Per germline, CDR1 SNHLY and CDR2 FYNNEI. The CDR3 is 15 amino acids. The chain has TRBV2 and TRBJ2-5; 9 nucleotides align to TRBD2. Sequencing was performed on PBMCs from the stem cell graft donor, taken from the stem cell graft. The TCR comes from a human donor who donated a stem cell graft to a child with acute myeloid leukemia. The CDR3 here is CASSDPAGGRETQYF. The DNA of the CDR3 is TGTGCCAGCAGTGACCCAGCGGGGGGAAGAGAGACCCAGTACTTC.